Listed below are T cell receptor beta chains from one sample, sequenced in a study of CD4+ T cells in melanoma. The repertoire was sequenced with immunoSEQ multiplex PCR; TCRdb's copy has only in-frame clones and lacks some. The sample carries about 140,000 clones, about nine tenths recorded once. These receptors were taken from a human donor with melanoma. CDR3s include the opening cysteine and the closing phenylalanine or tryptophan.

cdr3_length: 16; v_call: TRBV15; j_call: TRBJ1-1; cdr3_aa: CATSRGDRGPNTEAFF
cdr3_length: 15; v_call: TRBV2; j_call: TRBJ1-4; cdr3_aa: CASRLEGHGNEKLFF
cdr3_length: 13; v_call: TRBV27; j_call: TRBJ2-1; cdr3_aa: CASSGFSYNEQFF
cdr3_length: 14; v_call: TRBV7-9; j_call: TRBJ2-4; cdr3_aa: CASSLASGDHIQYF
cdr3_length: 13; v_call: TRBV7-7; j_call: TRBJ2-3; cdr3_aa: CASSLGASDTQYF
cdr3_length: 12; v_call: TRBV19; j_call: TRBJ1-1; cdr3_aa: CASVGGYTEAFF
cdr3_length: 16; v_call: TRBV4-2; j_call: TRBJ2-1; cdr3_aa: CASSQDGTGVVGEQFF
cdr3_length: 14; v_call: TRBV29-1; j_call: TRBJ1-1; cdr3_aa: CSVEDLAGGTEAFF
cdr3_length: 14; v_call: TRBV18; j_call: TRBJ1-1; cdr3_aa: CASSRTQVNTEAFF
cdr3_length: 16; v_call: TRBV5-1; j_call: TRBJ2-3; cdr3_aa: CASSKGTSGNTDTQYF
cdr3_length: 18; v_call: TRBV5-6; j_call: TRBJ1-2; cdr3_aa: CASSPFGLASRESDGYTF
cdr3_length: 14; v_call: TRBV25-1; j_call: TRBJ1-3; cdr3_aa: CASSSWTVGNTIYF
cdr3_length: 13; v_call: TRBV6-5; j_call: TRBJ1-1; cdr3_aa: CASSRTPRLRAFF